What follows are 18 T cell receptor beta chains derived from one specimen sequenced in a study of shared clonotypes between healthy human individuals (dated by TCRdb to 2019 to 2021). Libraries were made using the immunoSEQ multiplex PCR assay. TCRdb provides this immuneACCESS table in a form limited to in-frame rearrangements. Some clones are lacking; in checked studies, under half of them reflect an unresolved V gene, and why the rest are absent is not known. Counted in this sample were around 510,000 clones; 95% to 96% of them appeared once. 0.064% of the sample comes from the top ten. The sequencing sample was made of naive CD4+ T cells sorted from blood. The cell subset or site label, read with the paper, signifies: CD45RA+ positively selected. These receptors were obtained from a woman younger than 45 in good health.

The genes are TRBV11-2 and TRBJ2-1; 9 bases line up with TRBD2. The CDR3 sequence is 14 residues long. CDR1 and CDR2 from the germline V gene are SGHAT and FQNNGV. Germline trimming cut 5 bases from V and 4 bases from J; bases unmatched to any gene: 3. CDR3 coding DNA: TGTGCCAGCAGCCCTAGCGGGATATACAATGAGCAGTTCTTC. Residues: CASSPSGIYNEQFF.

The chain recombines TRBV2 with TRBJ1-5, with D tentatively TRBD1 (6 bases). Germline loops: CDR1 SNHLY, CDR2 FYNNEI. The CDR3 has 15 amino acids. V lost 5 bases and J lost 4, with 15 bases in between. CDR3 DNA: TGTGCCAGCAGTAAACAGGGCGAGGGAAATCAGCCCCAGCATTTT. This gives the protein CASSKQGEGNQPQHF.

This rearrangement joins TRBV5-1 to TRBJ2-1; 14 nucleotides align to TRBD2. This CDR3 spans 15 amino acids. The germline gives CDR1 SGHRS, CDR2 YFSETQ. The trim removed 2 bases at V and 8 bases at J, leaving 3 bases unmatched. The CDR3: CASSLGTSGSDEQFF. Written as DNA, the CDR3 is TGCGCCAGCAGCTTAGGGACTAGCGGGAGTGATGAGCAGTTCTTC.

The chain uses TRBV18 and TRBJ2-7, with 9 bases matching TRBD2. Trimming at V came to 2 bases and at J to 0 bases, leaving 11 bases not matched to a gene. The CDR3 is 18 residues long. The germline CDR1 and CDR2 sequences are KGHSH and LQKENI. The CDR3, as DNA: TGTGCCAGCTCACCAGGGCCCCCCCGCGGGAGGGACTCCTACGAGCAGTACTTC. It encodes CASSPGPPRGRDSYEQYF.

The chain combines TRBV19 with TRBJ1-5, with D possibly TRBD1 on 5 matching bases. Trimming cost V 4 bases and J 3 bases, with 7 bases left between them. CDR3 size: 13 residues. Per germline, CDR1 LNHDA and CDR2 SQIVND (reference sequence). The CDR3 sequence is CASSTGHNQPQHF. CDR3 bases: TGTGCCAGTAGTACAGGGCACAATCAGCCCCAGCATTTT.

This chain connects TRBV19 to TRBJ1-5; D is unclear. This CDR3 spans 15 amino acids. V was pared by 1 base and J by 1 base, with 8 bases between. Germline values: CDR1 LNHDA, CDR2 SQIVND (reference sequence). The CDR3 sequence: CASSIAVFSNQPQHF. DNA of the CDR3: TGTGCCAGTAGTATAGCGGTTTTCAGCAATCAGCCCCAGCATTTT.

The gene calls are TRBV9 and TRBJ2-2; 10 nucleotides match TRBD1. The germline V gene encodes CDR1 SGDLS and CDR2 YYNGEE. J lost 5 bases, V lost 7 bases, and 11 bases had no gene match. The CDR3 runs to 16 residues. CDR3 loop: CASRQSGTGVTGELFF. CDR3 DNA: TGTGCCAGCCGGCAATCCGGGACAGGGGTTACCGGGGAGCTGTTTTTT.

V is TRBV5-1 and J is TRBJ2-7; 10 bases agree with TRBD1. The CDR3 sequence is 17 residues long. J lost 5 bases, V lost 0 bases, and 11 bases had no gene match. Germline assignment: CDR1 SGHRS and CDR2 YFSETQ. The CDR3 bases are TGCGCCAGCAGCTTGGTGGGGACAGGGGAAGTCCCACACGAGCAGTACTTC. It codes for CASSLVGTGEVPHEQYF.

V usage is TRBV4-2 and J usage is TRBJ2-7; D may correspond to TRBD1 or TRBD2 (5 bases each). The CDR3 totals 15 residues. CDR1 is LGHNA and CDR2 is YNFKEQ in the germline V gene. The ends were cut back, 6 bases at V and 4 bases at J, with 19 bases in the middle. CDR3 in DNA: TGTGCCAGCAGTTATACTCTCGGGACCGAGTACGAGCAGTACTTC. It encodes CASSYTLGTEYEQYF.

The chain has TRBV13 and TRBJ2-3; 10 nucleotides line up with TRBD2. The CDR3 has 16 residues. The ends lost 1 base at V and 7 bases at J; junction bases unmatched: 8. Germline loops: CDR1 PRHDT, CDR2 FYEKMQ (reference sequence). CDR3 coding DNA: TGTGCCAGCAGCTTAGAGGGACTAGCGACCTCTAATACGCAGTATTTT. Amino acids: CASSLEGLATSNTQYF. The full variable domain, completed using reference TRBV13 and TRBJ2-3, is AAGVIQSPRHLIKEKRETATLKCYPIPRHDTVYWYQQGPGQDPQFLISFYEKMQSDKGSIPDRFSAQQFSDYHSELNMSSLELGDSALYFCASSLEGLATSNTQYFGPGTRLTVL.

This chain links TRBV2 with TRBJ2-7; no firm D call. Trimming removed 4 bases at V and 0 bases at J, with 13 bases between. Per germline, CDR1 SNHLY and CDR2 FYNNEI. This CDR3 has 15 residues. The DNA for the CDR3 is TGTGCCAGCAGTGCTAATTCTCCGAGCTCCTACGAGCAGTACTTC. Protein product: CASSANSPSSYEQYF.

CDR3 protein: CASSWERRANVLTF. Written as DNA, the CDR3 is TGTGCCAGCAGTTGGGAGCGCAGGGCCAACGTCCTGACTTTC. The chain combines TRBV28 with TRBJ2-6; D might be TRBD2 (5 bases). The CDR3 has 14 residues. V was cut by 4 bases and J by 5 bases, with 9 bases left in between. The germline V gene has CDR1 MDHEN and CDR2 SYDVKM. The complete variable domain, with remaining parts taken from reference TRBV28 and TRBJ2-6, reads DVKVTQSSRYLVKRTGEKVFLECVQDMDHENMFWYRQDPGLGLRLIYFSYDVKMKEKGDIPEGYSVSREKKERFSLILESASTNQTSMYLCASSWERRANVLTFGAGSRLTVL.

The CDR3 reads CASSQDSYEKLFF. CDR3 nucleotide sequence: TGTGCCAGCAGCCAAGACAGCTATGAAAAACTGTTTTTT. The chain is built from TRBV7-9 and TRBJ1-4, with a weak D call TRBD1 (5 bases). The V gene lost 5 bases and the J gene lost 6 bases, with 10 bases spanning the gap. Per germline, CDR1 SEHNR and CDR2 FQNEAQ (reference sequence). CDR3 length: 13 amino acids.

The chain links TRBV5-1 to TRBJ1-4; 11 bases line up with TRBD1. The V segment lost 2 bases and the J segment 8 bases; nucleotides outside the gene matches: 5. Per the germline V gene, CDR1 is SGHRS and CDR2 is YFSETQ. The CDR3 totals 15 residues. CDR3 protein: CASSFGQGAAEKLFF. CDR3 in DNA: TGCGCCAGCAGCTTCGGACAGGGGGCGGCGGAAAAACTGTTTTTT.

The gene calls are TRBV18 and TRBJ2-2, with 7 bases matching TRBD1. With V trimmed by 5 bases and J by 6 bases, 3 bases remained unmatched. The CDR3 is made up of 13 amino acids. CDR1 is KGHSH and CDR2 is LQKENI in the germline V gene. DNA for the CDR3: TGTGCCAGCTCATTGACAGGGCCCGGGGAGCTGTTTTTT. Protein: CASSLTGPGELFF.

About this clone itself: Different DNA sequences within this sample yield the same CDR3. The CDR3 sequence: CASSLSGSGNTIYF. In DNA, the CDR3 is TGCGCCAGCTCCCTGTCCGGGTCTGGAAACACCATATATTTT. V usage is TRBV5-1 and J usage is TRBJ1-3; D is unresolved. This CDR3 has 14 residues. Germline lookup yields CDR1 SGHRS and CDR2 YFSETQ. The ends were cut back, 7 bases at V and 1 base at J, with 12 bases in the middle. The variable domain in full, with the rest retrieved from reference TRBV5-1 and TRBJ1-3, is KAGVTQTPRYLIKTRGQQVTLSCSPISGHRSVSWYQQTPGQGLQFLFEYFSETQRNKGNFPGRFSGRQFSNSRSEMNVSTLELGDSALYLCASSLSGSGNTIYFGEGSWLTVV.

The J gene is TRBJ1-2, the V gene TRBV4-2; maybe TRBD1 (5 bases). Deletions cut 0 bases from V and 5 bases from J, with 10 bases between. Germline V lookup: CDR1 LGHNA, CDR2 YNFKEQ. This CDR3 contains 14 residues. CDR3 DNA: TGTGCCAGCAGCCAAGATTCTGGGGGTTATGGCTACACCTTC. This translates into CASSQDSGGYGYTF.

This clone was counted between two and nine times. This chain uses TRBV5-1 with TRBJ2-1; D may correspond to TRBD1 or TRBD2 (5 bases each). The germline V gene encodes CDR1 SGHRS and CDR2 YFSETQ. V lost 1 base, J lost 6 bases, and 8 bases lay in between. The CDR3 spans 13 residues. The CDR3 sequence: CASSLNGGNEQFF. The CDR3, as DNA: TGCGCCAGCAGCTTGAATGGGGGCAATGAGCAGTTCTTC.